The rows below give T cell receptor beta chains drawn from one sample of a study of blood T cells in healthy people across ages. TCRdb passed the 5' RACE reads through MiXCR, listing each CDR3 protein once. This table has some 860,000 distinct CDR3 sequences, just over 55% appearing once. Sequencing was done on a sample of blood. Receptors originate from a man in his forties in good health. Both conserved end residues are part of each CDR3. A D gene is named only where the DNA matches it firmly. The size entry is marked missing in some rows and otherwise reads once, few, many or a size class.

V gene	D gene	J gene	clone size	CDR3 protein	CDR3 DNA
TRBV7-9	TRBD1	TRBJ2-1	.	CATFPGTGGRVTERFF	TGTGCCACATTTCCCGGGACAGGGGGCCGAGTAACTGAGCGGTTCTTC
TRBV5-1	TRBD1	TRBJ2-5	.	CASSPETGAERETQYF	TGCGCCAGCAGCCCAGAGACAGGGGCCGAACGGGAGACCCAGTACTTC
TRBV12-5	.	TRBJ2-1	.	CASGSPEGTYSYNEQFF	TGTGCTAGTGGTTCCCCCGAGGGAACGTACTCCTACAATGAGCAGTTCTTC
TRBV28	TRBD1	TRBJ2-5	.	CASSFPPGQRHQETQYF	TGTGCCAGCAGTTTCCCCCCGGGACAGAGACACCAAGAGACCCAGTACTTC
TRBV20-1	TRBD1	TRBJ2-7	few	CSARRPGQGFEQYF	TGCAGTGCTAGGAGGCCGGGACAGGGTTTCGAGCAGTACTTC
TRBV20-1	.	TRBJ1-1	.	CSARPGRGDTEAFF	TGCAGTGCGAGACCCGGACGGGGGGACACTGAAGCTTTCTTT
TRBV5-1	TRBD1	TRBJ2-3	.	CASSQTGGYTDTQYF	TGCGCCAGCAGCCAGACAGGGGGATACACAGATACGCAGTATTTT
TRBV7-9	TRBD1	TRBJ2-5	.	CASSGDRVKETQYF	TGTGCCAGCAGCGGCGACAGGGTCAAAGAGACCCAGTACTTC
TRBV7-2	.	TRBJ1-2	.	CASSLRSRQVYGYTF	TGTGCCAGCAGCTTAAGATCACGACAGGTCTATGGCTACACCTTC
TRBV6-6	.	TRBJ1-2	.	CASSYRDLGPDGYTF	TGTGCCAGCAGTTACCGGGACCTGGGGCCTGACGGCTACACCTTC
TRBV12-3/TRBV12-4	TRBD1	TRBJ1-6	.	CASSSRGSDYNSPLHF	TGTGCCAGCAGTTCCAGGGGGTCAGACTATAATTCACCCCTCCACTTT
TRBV6-2/TRBV6-3	.	TRBJ2-5	few	CASSYGGETQYF	TGTGCCAGCAGCTATGGCGGGGAGACCCAGTACTTC
TRBV5-1	TRBD1	TRBJ2-4	few	CASSIIPTGQENIQYF	TGCGCCAGCAGCATAATCCCGACGGGACAGGAAAACATTCAGTACTTC
TRBV12-3/TRBV12-4	TRBD2	TRBJ2-4	few	CASSLSLPSGGVNIQYF	TGTGCCAGCAGCCTGTCGTTGCCTAGCGGGGGTGTAAACATTCAGTACTTC
TRBV27	.	TRBJ2-5	.	CASSSISGTEYQETQYF	TGTGCCAGCAGTTCAATCTCCGGGACGGAGTACCAAGAGACCCAGTACTTC
TRBV2	.	TRBJ2-3	.	CASTTDLGGAGDTQYF	TGTGCCAGCACGACGGACCTCGGAGGGGCCGGAGATACGCAGTATTTT
TRBV7-2	.	TRBJ1-1	.	CASSWVGSGDTEAFF	TGTGCCAGCAGCTGGGTCGGATCGGGGGACACTGAAGCTTTCTTT
TRBV28	.	TRBJ2-6	.	CASRTTASGANVLTF	TGTGCCAGCAGGACAACAGCCTCTGGGGCCAACGTCCTGACTTTC
TRBV20-1	.	TRBJ1-2	.	CSGKWVRNYGYTF	TGCAGTGGGAAATGGGTCCGCAACTATGGCTACACCTTC
TRBV10-3	.	TRBJ2-7	.	CATGSTRNYEQYF	TGTGCCACCGGTTCGACCCGGAACTACGAGCAGTACTTC
TRBV20-1	TRBD1	TRBJ2-3	.	CSARTGITDTQYF	TGCAGTGCAAGGACAGGGATCACAGATACGCAGTATTTT
TRBV5-5	TRBD1	TRBJ1-5	.	CASSLRPARGRNQPQHF	TGTGCCAGCAGCCTTAGGCCGGCCAGGGGGCGGAATCAGCCCCAGCATTTT
TRBV6-5	TRBD1	TRBJ1-2	.	CASSYEKGAFRGCTF	TGTGCCAGCAGTTACGAGAAGGGGGCTTTTCGGGGCTGCACCTTC
TRBV6-5	.	TRBJ1-1	.	CASSYILGSSTEAFF	TGTGCCAGCAGTTACATTTTAGGGTCCAGCACTGAAGCTTTCTTT
TRBV10-3	.	TRBJ2-5	few	CAIRDTGGGETQYF	TGTGCCATCAGAGACACGGGGGGCGGGGAGACCCAGTACTTC
TRBV7-2	.	TRBJ2-5	few	CASSEGGAPTQETQYF	TGTGCCAGCAGCGAAGGGGGGGCGCCCACCCAAGAGACCCAGTACTTC
TRBV7-2	.	TRBJ2-1	.	CASSSGAGGWGSGRYEQFF	TGTGCCAGCAGCTCCGGGGCAGGGGGCTGGGGTAGCGGGAGATATGAGCAGTTCTTC
TRBV7-2	.	TRBJ1-2	.	CASSLARAGRGGYTF	TGTGCCAGCAGCTTAGCGCGAGCAGGGAGAGGTGGCTACACCTTC
TRBV6-2/TRBV6-3	.	TRBJ2-1	.	CASSSQWDRPSNEQFF	TGTGCCAGCAGTTCTCAGTGGGACCGACCTAGCAATGAGCAGTTCTTC
TRBV12-3/TRBV12-4	.	TRBJ1-1	.	CASSLGQGKVSVNTEAFF	TGTGCCAGCAGTTTGGGGCAGGGTAAAGTCTCTGTGAACACTGAAGCTTTCTTT
TRBV28	TRBD1	TRBJ2-7	.	CASSAGGMYEQYF	TGTGCCAGCAGTGCAGGGGGTATGTACGAGCAGTACTTC
TRBV29-1	.	TRBJ2-1	few	CSAGRDSNEQFF	TGCAGCGCAGGCAGGGACTCGAATGAGCAGTTCTTC
TRBV6-5	.	TRBJ2-7	.	CASSYEAPGDRYEQYF	TGTGCCAGCAGTTATGAGGCTCCGGGGGATAGGTACGAGCAGTACTTC
TRBV7-8	.	TRBJ2-1	once	CASSLSAVGYNEQFF	TGTGCCAGCAGCTTGAGCGCGGTGGGGTACAATGAGCAGTTCTTC
TRBV27	TRBD1	TRBJ2-5	.	CASSDRAETQYF	TGTGCCAGCTCGGACAGGGCGGAGACCCAGTACTTC
TRBV6-1	TRBD1	TRBJ2-5	.	CASSTDRVGETQYF	TGTGCCAGCAGTACCGACAGGGTCGGCGAGACCCAGTACTTC
TRBV14	TRBD1	TRBJ2-7	few	CASSQWTGNSYEQYF	TGTGCCAGCAGCCAGTGGACAGGGAATTCCTACGAGCAGTACTTC
TRBV9	.	TRBJ1-2	once	CASSVGGLGDYGYTF	TGTGCCAGCAGCGTAGGGGGCCTTGGTGACTATGGCTACACCTTC
TRBV5-6	.	TRBJ1-5	.	CASSDTGNFNQPQHF	TGTGCCAGCAGCGACACGGGAAACTTCAATCAGCCCCAGCATTTT
TRBV9	TRBD1	TRBJ2-7	few	CASSVAGTGKVYEQYF	TGTGCCAGCAGCGTAGCGGGGACAGGAAAAGTGTACGAGCAGTACTTC
TRBV12-3/TRBV12-4	.	TRBJ1-4	.	CASSLGQNLGGEKLFF	TGTGCCAGCAGTTTGGGTCAGAACCTCGGGGGTGAAAAACTGTTTTTT
TRBV24-1	.	TRBJ2-1	.	CATSAGGGLSYNEQFF	TGTGCCACCAGTGCTGGAGGGGGGTTGTCCTACAATGAGCAGTTCTTC
TRBV3-1	.	TRBJ2-7	few	CASSQALRVGEQYF	TGTGCCAGCAGCCAAGCGCTAAGGGTGGGCGAGCAGTACTTC
TRBV27	TRBD1	TRBJ2-7	few	CATSQGAYYEQYF	TGTGCCACCTCACAGGGGGCCTACTACGAGCAGTACTTC
TRBV28	TRBD2	TRBJ2-3	few	CASTSLVAGSADTQYF	TGTGCCAGCACCTCGTTGGTAGCGGGGTCGGCAGATACGCAGTATTTT
TRBV11-2	.	TRBJ2-7	.	CASSRRQKKYEQYF	TGTGCCAGCAGCCGCCGACAGAAGAAGTACGAGCAGTACTTC
TRBV6-2/TRBV6-3	.	TRBJ2-7	.	CASRTPAPSSYNEQYF	TGTGCCAGCAGAACCCCCGCCCCAAGCTCCTACAATGAGCAGTACTTC
TRBV5-5	TRBD1	TRBJ2-1	.	CASSWGAGQGSNEQFF	TGTGCCAGCAGCTGGGGAGCAGGACAGGGTAGCAATGAGCAGTTCTTC